The 21 T cell receptor beta chains in this list originate from one sample, sequenced in a study of blood T cell repertoires in COVID-19. Using immunoSEQ multiplex PCR, the repertoire was profiled, and TCRdb retains in-frame clones only, with some absent. The table lists approximately 190,000 clones, around four fifths of them singletons. Sequenced input: peripheral blood. The receptors stem from a woman between 70 and 85 years old with active or convalescent COVID-19.

The J gene is TRBJ2-7, the V gene TRBV11-2; 14 bases map to TRBD2. The CDR3 is made up of 15 amino acids. Germline CDR1 SGHAT, CDR2 FQNNGV. Trimming took 11 bases from V and 7 from J; bases not matched to a gene: 13. The CDR3 DNA is TGTGCCTCATCGGGACTAGCGGGAGAGGGTCGGGAGCAGTACTTC. It yields the protein CASSGLAGEGREQYF. Looking up the rest from reference TRBV11-2 and TRBJ2-7 gives the full variable domain: EAGVAQSPRYKIIEKRQSVAFWCNPISGHATLYWYQQILGQGPKLLIQFQNNGVVDDSQLPKDRFSAERLKGVDSTLKIQPAKLEDSAVYLCASSGLAGEGREQYFGPGTRLTVT.

The chain recombines TRBV4-1 with TRBJ1-3; D is unresolved. Trimming shortened V by 0 bases and J by 0 bases, and 9 bases separated the two germline ends. This CDR3 contains 16 residues. Germline V gene lookup returns CDR1 MGHRA and CDR2 YSYEKL. The CDR3 DNA follows: TGCGCCAGCAGCCAAGAGGGGAGGCTCTCTGGAAACACCATATATTTT. Translating it yields CASSQEGRLSGNTIYF.

The chain carries TRBV2 and TRBJ1-1; D not resolved. The CDR3 contains 10 residues. V lost 9 bases and J 7 bases, leaving 9 bases between the germline ends. The germline CDR1 and CDR2 sequences are SNHLY and FYNNEI. The CDR3 nucleotides are TGTGCCAGAACTCGGGGTGAAGCTTTCTTT. Its translation is CARTRGEAFF.

This clone was seen more than once but under ten times. The chain employs TRBV3-1 (or the pseudogene TRBV3-2) and TRBJ2-3; D is ambiguous. V lost 6 bases and J 5 bases, leaving 9 bases between the germline ends. The CDR3 runs 12 residues. CDR1 and CDR2 from the germline V gene are LGHDT and YNNKEL (reference sequence). The CDR3 sequence is CASSAGRDTQYF. The CDR3 nucleotides read TGTGCCAGCAGTGCAGGTAGAGATACGCAGTATTTT.

The chain combines TRBV5-1 with TRBJ2-2; D is ambiguous. Trimming removed 1 base at V and 1 base at J, with 8 bases between. The CDR3 consists of 15 residues. Germline CDR1 reads SGHRS; CDR2 reads YFSETQ. This CDR3 is CASSLFAGNTGELFF. In nucleotides, the CDR3 is TGCGCCAGCAGCTTGTTTGCAGGGAACACCGGGGAGCTGTTTTTT.

The CDR3 nucleotides read TGTGCCAGCAGCACCAGGACTAGCGTGAACTACGAGCAGTACTTC. This encodes CASSTRTSVNYEQYF. The chain combines TRBV7-9 with TRBJ2-7; 9 bases match TRBD2. Germline CDR1 reads SEHNR; CDR2 reads FQNEAQ (reference sequence). V lost 5 bases, J lost 3 bases, and 8 bases stayed unmatched. The CDR3 runs to 15 residues. The variable domain in full, with the rest retrieved from reference TRBV7-9 and TRBJ2-7, is DTGVSQNPRHKITKRGQNVTFRCDPISEHNRLYWYRQTLGQGPEFLTYFQNEAQLEKSRLLSDRFSAERPKGSFSTLEIQRTEQGDSAMYLCASSTRTSVNYEQYFGPGTRLTVT.

This chain uses TRBV6-5 with TRBJ2-3; possibly TRBD2 for D (6 bases). Germline V lookup: CDR1 MNHEY, CDR2 SVGAGI. Trimming took 5 bases from V and 2 from J, leaving 11 bases between them. The length of the CDR3 is 14 residues. CDR3 amino acids: CASSLAPYTDTQYF. The CDR3 nucleotides read TGTGCCAGCAGTCTAGCGCCTTACACAGATACGCAGTATTTT.

The chain employs TRBV18 and TRBJ1-2, with a possible D match to TRBD1 (5 bases). Germline assignment: CDR1 KGHSH and CDR2 LQKENI. V lost 3 bases and J 4 bases, leaving 12 bases between the germline ends. The CDR3 totals 14 residues. CDR3 sequence reads: CASSPAGGVYGYTF. The CDR3 nucleotides are TGTGCCAGCTCACCCGCTGGGGGGGTCTATGGCTACACCTTC.

This chain links TRBV2 with TRBJ1-2; 9 bases map to TRBD1. Trimming cost V 6 bases and J 4 bases; bases outside gene matches: 9. This CDR3 region has 15 residues. Germline V gene data show CDR1 as SNHLY and CDR2 as FYNNEI. This CDR3 is CASRPQQGAGYGYTF. The CDR3 DNA is TGTGCCAGCAGGCCCCAACAGGGGGCTGGCTATGGCTACACCTTC.

The J gene is TRBJ2-7, the V gene TRBV6-5; D is possibly TRBD2 (5 bases). Trimming pared 2 bases from V and 5 bases from J, leaving 10 bases between. The CDR3 covers 13 residues. Germline-derived CDR1 and CDR2 are MNHEY and SVGAGI. For the CDR3, the DNA is TGTGCCAGCAGTTACGGGCAGGAGGACGAGCAGTACTTC. It yields the protein CASSYGQEDEQYF.

V gene TRBV14 combines with J gene TRBJ2-1, with 9 nucleotides matching TRBD1. The CDR3 length is 17 residues. Germline assignment: CDR1 SGHDN and CDR2 FVKESK. Germline trimming cut 1 base from V and 2 bases from J; bases unmatched to any gene: 6. The DNA for the CDR3 is TGTGCCAGCAGCCAAGGGGAGACAGGGGGGGCCTACAATGAGCAGTTCTTC. Translated, it gives CASSQGETGGAYNEQFF. Complete variable domain (other parts from reference TRBV14 and TRBJ2-1): EAGVTQFPSHSVIEKGQTVTLRCDPISGHDNLYWYRRVMGKEIKFLLHFVKESKQDESGMPNNRFLAERTGGTYSTLKVQPAELEDSGVYFCASSQGETGGAYNEQFFGPGTRLTVL.

The genes are TRBV6-5 and TRBJ1-1; a possible D gene is TRBD1 (6 bases). This CDR3 is built from 12 residues. Trimming removed 9 bases at V and 7 bases at J, with 15 bases between. Germline V lookup: CDR1 MNHEY, CDR2 SVGAGI. The CDR3 reads CASPIGQLEAFF. The CDR3 DNA is TGTGCCAGTCCGATAGGACAGCTTGAAGCTTTCTTT.

This chain joins TRBV5-1 and TRBJ2-5; D unresolved. Germline V CDR1 and CDR2: SGHRS, YFSETQ. Trimming pared 4 bases from V and 7 bases from J, leaving 14 bases between. CDR3 length: 13 amino acids. CDR3 coding DNA: TGCGCCAGCAGCCTAGTCGGGTTATCGACCCAGTACTTC. Its protein is CASSLVGLSTQYF.

As DNA, the CDR3 is TGTGCCAGCTCGAGGCGGGAGGGATCCTACAATGAGCAGTTCTTC. Encoded protein: CASSRREGSYNEQFF. The chain links TRBV3-1 (or the pseudogene TRBV3-2) to TRBJ2-1; 9 nucleotides agree with TRBD2. This CDR3 region has 15 residues. Germline V CDR1 and CDR2: LGHDT, YNNKEL (reference sequence). The V segment lost 8 bases and the J segment 1 base; nucleotides outside the gene matches: 6.

This chain links TRBV2 with TRBJ1-2, with D tentatively TRBD1 (5 bases). Germline V lookup: CDR1 SNHLY, CDR2 FYNNEI. This CDR3 has 13 residues. V dropped 1 base and J dropped 8 bases, with 11 bases sitting between them. In DNA, the CDR3 is TGTGCCAGCAGTGAAGATAGGGGAACGGGCTACACCTTC. Its translation is CASSEDRGTGYTF.

This clone was seen a handful of times. J is TRBJ1-6 and V is TRBV7-3, with a possible D match to TRBD1 (6 bases). The V and J ends lost 2 bases and 7 bases respectively, with 12 bases between them. CDR3 size: 15 residues. Germline CDR1 SGHTA, CDR2 FQGTGA. The CDR3 DNA follows: TGTGCCAGCAGCTTAGATCACAGGGCGAATTCACCCCTCCACTTT. This translates into CASSLDHRANSPLHF. The variable domain in full, with the rest retrieved from reference TRBV7-3 and TRBJ1-6, is GAGVSQTPSNKVTEKGKYVELRCDPISGHTALYWYRQSLGQGPEFLIYFQGTGAADDSGLPNDRFFAVRPEGSVSTLKIQRTERGDSAVYLCASSLDHRANSPLHFGNGTRLTVT.

The V call is TRBV9, the J call TRBJ2-3; perhaps TRBD1 as D (6 bases). This CDR3 is built from 13 residues. The V gene's germline CDR1 is SGDLS and CDR2 YYNGEE. Trimming pared 2 bases from V and 5 bases from J, leaving 9 bases between. The CDR3 sequence is CASSVLGGDTQYF. The CDR3 coding sequence is TGTGCCAGCAGCGTCCTAGGGGGAGATACGCAGTATTTT.

J is TRBJ2-1 and V is TRBV10-1; TRBD2 aligns across 14 bases. CDR1 and CDR2 (germline): WNHNN, SYGVQD (reference sequence). V shed 8 bases, J shed 9 bases, and the junction held 9 bases outside the gene matches. The CDR3 consists of 15 residues. As DNA, the CDR3 is TGCGCCAGCGCCCGGACTAGCGGGAGGCTTTGTGAGCAGTTCTTC. Translation gives CASARTSGRLCEQFF.

This clone was seen at least ten times. This chain joins TRBV28 and TRBJ1-2, with D perhaps TRBD1 (5 bases). Trimming removed 8 bases from V and 6 bases from J, with 13 bases in between. The germline CDR1 and CDR2 sequences are MDHEN and SYDVKM. The CDR3 contains 12 residues. The CDR3 loop reads CASGGTPHGYTF. CDR3 coding DNA: TGTGCCAGCGGGGGGACCCCCCATGGCTACACCTTC.

J is TRBJ1-5 and V is TRBV6-5, with TRBD1 as a possible D gene (6 bases). The V gene lost 6 bases and the J gene lost 11 bases, with 20 bases spanning the gap. Germline V CDR1 and CDR2: MNHEY, SVGAGI. The CDR3 runs to 14 residues. In DNA, the CDR3 is TGTGCCAGCAGACGACAGGTAAAATCGCTGTCCCAGCATTTT. The encoded protein is CASRRQVKSLSQHF.

A few counts support this clone. The rearrangement links TRBV7-3 to TRBJ1-5; unclear D gene. Trimming removed 0 bases at V and 4 bases at J, with 4 bases between. The germline CDR1 and CDR2 sequences are SGHTA and FQGTGA. The CDR3 has 13 residues. The CDR3 protein is CASSLTRNQPQHF. The CDR3 DNA sequence: TGTGCCAGCAGCTTAACGCGTAATCAGCCCCAGCATTTT.